The sequence of this TCR beta chain was determined in a study of blood T cells in healthy people across ages. Germline V gene lookup returns CDR1 LGHNA and CDR2 YSLEER. The CDR3 covers 15 residues. Trimming stripped 0 bases from V and 4 bases from J, with 12 bases between. The use of a sample-barcoded 5' primer and a J-beta primer mix characterized a second PCR of roughly 6 to 11 cycles. TCRdb ran MiXCR on the 5' RACE reads and lists one entry per CDR3 protein. The table lists around 780,000 distinct CDR3 sequences, more than 55% of them singletons. Sequenced input: blood. The sequence came from a man in his forties in good health. V usage is TRBV4-3 and J usage is TRBJ1-2, with no clear D. The CDR3 protein is CASSQEVTTPYGYTF. CDR3 sequence (DNA): TGCGCCAGCAGCCAAGAGGTAACAACCCCCTATGGCTACACCTTC.